Sequencing of this T cell receptor (beta chain) was carried out in a study of T-cell reconstitution after alpha-beta-depleted transplantation in children. Molecular barcoding with unique molecular identifiers was used for the TCRbeta library. TCRdb ran MiXCR on the PCR reads and lists one entry per CDR3 protein. The profile shows 600,000 to 700,000 distinct CDR3 sequences, 16% of them singletons. This clonotype was observed a handful of times. CDR3 size: 13 residues. Germline-derived CDR1 and CDR2 are KGHDR and SFDVKD. The V end lost 0 bases, the J end lost 5 bases, and 7 bases lay between the germline ends.

The source material was PBMCs from the stem cell graft donor, sampled from the stem cell graft. The rearrangement uses TRBV24-1 and TRBJ2-7, with a weak D call TRBD1 (5 bases). The receptor comes from a human donor who donated a stem cell graft to a child with acute myeloid leukemia. The DNA for the CDR3 is TGTGCCACCAGTGATTTGGTGGACAACGAGCAGTACTTC. Amino acid sequence: CATSDLVDNEQYF.